A single sample is the source of the 19 T cell receptor beta chains below, sequenced in a study of neoadjuvant nivolumab and ipilimumab in lung cancer. Clones were read by immunoSEQ multiplex PCR, and TCRdb kept only the in-frame ones, dropping some. The data hold about 25,000 clones, with approximately 78% observed a single time. The material sequenced was tumor tissue, taken after neoadjuvant nivolumab, alone or with ipilimumab, at or shortly before surgery. The receptors originated from an adult with non-small cell lung cancer.

The chain recombines TRBV6-6 with TRBJ2-2, with D possibly TRBD1 on 6 matching bases. The CDR3 is 15 residues long. V was shortened by 0 bases and J by 4 bases, with 9 bases between the two germline ends. The V gene's germline CDR1 is MNHNY and CDR2 SVGAGI (reference sequence). As DNA, the CDR3 is TGTGCCAGCAGTTACTCGGGACAAGGCACCGGGGAGCTGTTTTTT. As protein: CASSYSGQGTGELFF.

This chain joins TRBV6-5 and TRBJ1-2; no firm D call. This CDR3 region has 14 residues. V lost 5 bases, J lost 0 bases, and 10 bases lay in between. CDR1 is MNHEY, CDR2 SVGAGI, per germline. Written as DNA, the CDR3 is TGTGCCAGCAGTCCACAGCCCTCTAACTATGGCTACACCTTC. The encoded protein is CASSPQPSNYGYTF.

This chain joins TRBV6-1 and TRBJ1-4, with unresolved D. Looked up from germline, CDR1 is MNHNS and CDR2 is SASEGT. The CDR3 is 18 residues long. V lost 2 bases, J lost 1 base, and 17 bases lay in between. CDR3 in amino acids: CASSERSRGFGTNEKLFF. CDR3 nucleotides: TGTGCCAGCAGTGAAAGATCACGAGGGTTTGGAACTAATGAAAAACTGTTTTTT.

The CDR3 protein is CSAGAGFSTGELFF. The CDR3 region has the DNA TGCAGCGCCGGTGCGGGGTTCAGCACCGGGGAGCTGTTTTTT. This chain joins TRBV29-1 and TRBJ2-2; perhaps TRBD2 as D (6 bases). CDR1 and CDR2 from the germline V gene are SQVTM and ANQGSEA. Trimming took off 7 bases at V and 4 bases at J, with 16 bases between the two ends. The CDR3 sequence is 14 residues long.

The chain uses TRBV18 and TRBJ2-7; D gene unclear. Germline lookup yields CDR1 KGHSH and CDR2 LQKENI. Trimming removed 3 bases at V and 3 bases at J, with 12 bases between. The CDR3 covers 14 residues. The CDR3 protein is CASSPGSHLYEQYF. The CDR3 coding sequence is TGTGCCAGCTCACCGGGTTCGCATCTCTACGAGCAGTACTTC.

This clone has a single count. This rearrangement joins TRBV5-6 to TRBJ2-2; 11 bases are shared with TRBD2. The V gene end was trimmed by 2 bases and the J gene end by 4 bases; junction bases not matched to a gene: 10. The CDR3 consists of 18 residues. CDR1 is SGHDT and CDR2 is YYEEEE in the germline V gene. Written as DNA, the CDR3 is TGTGCCAGCAGCTTAGGGGGCAGTAGCGGGAGGGCCACCGGGGAGCTGTTTTTT. This translates into CASSLGGSSGRATGELFF.

The rearrangement joins TRBV7-2 to TRBJ2-7; 8 bases align to TRBD2. This CDR3 contains 17 residues. With V trimmed by 5 bases and J by 0 bases, 12 bases remained unmatched. Germline CDR1 and CDR2: SGHTA and FQGNSA. This chain's CDR3 is CASSPHAALAGSYEQYF. The CDR3 nucleotides read TGTGCCAGCAGCCCCCATGCGGCCCTAGCGGGCTCCTACGAGCAGTACTTC.

This clone is a singleton in its sample. The genes are TRBV5-1 and TRBJ2-7; TRBD2 might be the D (5 bases). CDR3 length equals 14 residues. Germline V gene data show CDR1 as SGHRS and CDR2 as YFSETQ. V was trimmed by 4 bases and J by 4 bases, leaving 15 bases between them. The CDR3 sequence: CASSTKSGGYEQYF. The CDR3 region has the DNA TGCGCCAGCAGCACGAAAAGTGGAGGATACGAGCAGTACTTC.

The chain is built from TRBV6-5 and TRBJ2-7; D is possibly TRBD1 (5 bases). The V and J ends lost 2 bases and 7 bases respectively, with 12 bases between them. Germline CDR1 MNHEY, CDR2 SVGAGI. The CDR3 is made up of 13 amino acids. The CDR3 bases are TGTGCCAGCAGTTACCTGGGGCTGACGGAGCAGTACTTC. Translating it yields CASSYLGLTEQYF.

The J gene is TRBJ2-3, the V gene TRBV5-1, with 9 positions matching TRBD1. CDR1 and CDR2 (germline): SGHRS, YFSETQ. The CDR3 has 19 residues. V shed 4 bases, J shed 0 bases, and the junction held 15 bases outside the gene matches. CDR3 amino acids: CASSPTYTGGETSTDTQYF. The CDR3 region has the DNA TGCGCCAGCAGCCCAACCTACACAGGGGGCGAAACTAGCACAGATACGCAGTATTTT.

The rearrangement links TRBV7-3 to TRBJ2-7; D is perhaps TRBD1 (5 bases). Germline V gives CDR1 SGHTA, CDR2 FQGTGA. CDR3 length: 14 residues. V lost 4 bases and J 3 bases, leaving 13 bases between the germline ends. The DNA for the CDR3 is TGTGCCAGCAGCTCCAGGGCTGGGGACTACGAGCAGTACTTC. Translated, it gives CASSSRAGDYEQYF.

A remark on this clone: Additional DNA sequences in this sample encode the identical CDR3. The V call is TRBV2, the J call TRBJ1-5; D call uncertain. V was pared by 8 bases and J by 4 bases, with 12 bases between. The CDR3 is 13 residues long. In germline, CDR1 is SNHLY, CDR2 FYNNEI. CDR3 DNA: TGTGCCAGCTCTAGTAGGGAAAATCAGCCCCAGCATTTT. Amino acids: CASSSRENQPQHF.

The rearrangement joins TRBV2 to TRBJ1-1, with D uncertain. V was clipped by 8 bases and J by 4 bases, with 8 bases between them. Germline assignment: CDR1 SNHLY and CDR2 FYNNEI. This CDR3 region has 11 residues. The chain's CDR3 is CASDQATEAFF. Here the CDR3 DNA reads TGTGCCAGCGACCAGGCCACTGAAGCTTTCTTT.

This clone was counted a few times. V usage is TRBV11-2 and J usage is TRBJ1-4; D not resolved. Germline CDR1 reads SGHAT; CDR2 reads FQNNGV. Trimming stripped 5 bases from V and 1 base from J, with 14 bases between. The length of the CDR3 is 16 residues. CDR3 sequence reads: CASSPKHDLTNEKLFF. The CDR3 DNA is TGTGCCAGCAGCCCCAAACACGACCTAACTAATGAAAAACTGTTTTTT. Together with reference TRBV11-2 and TRBJ1-4, the CDR3 gives the full variable domain: EAGVAQSPRYKIIEKRQSVAFWCNPISGHATLYWYQQILGQGPKLLIQFQNNGVVDDSQLPKDRFSAERLKGVDSTLKIQPAKLEDSAVYLCASSPKHDLTNEKLFFGSGTQLSVL.

This chain connects TRBV15 to TRBJ2-7; TRBD2 might be the D (5 bases). The CDR3 has 15 amino acids. V was shortened by 3 bases and J by 2 bases, with 14 bases between the two germline ends. Germline V lookup: CDR1 LNHNV, CDR2 YYDKDF (reference sequence). This CDR3 reads CATSSGGGPTYEQYF. Here the CDR3 DNA reads TGTGCCACCAGCAGCGGCGGCGGGCCAACCTACGAGCAGTACTTC.

This rearrangement joins TRBV5-6 to TRBJ2-1, with TRBD1 identical over 7 bases. Per the germline V gene, CDR1 is SGHDT and CDR2 is YYEEEE. The CDR3 has 14 residues. The trim removed 1 base at V and 5 bases at J, leaving 3 bases unmatched. CDR3 amino acids: CASSLIDRDNEQFF. CDR3 bases: TGTGCCAGCAGCTTGATAGACAGGGACAATGAGCAGTTCTTC.

This sequence joins TRBV18 and TRBJ2-7; no firm D call. The V gene's germline CDR1 is KGHSH and CDR2 LQKENI. Trimming took off 2 bases at V and 2 bases at J, with 10 bases between the two ends. This CDR3 region has 14 residues. Here the CDR3 reads CASSPTELPYEQYF. The CDR3 region has the DNA TGTGCCAGCTCACCAACGGAGCTACCCTACGAGCAGTACTTC.

The rearrangement links TRBV30 to TRBJ1-5; 8 bases are shared with TRBD1. Trimming removed 4 bases from V and 4 bases from J; junction bases left unmatched: 6. Germline lookup yields CDR1 GTSNPN and CDR2 SVGIG (reference sequence). The CDR3 covers 14 residues. CDR3 loop: CAWNTGGGNQPQHF. The CDR3 nucleotides read TGTGCCTGGAATACAGGGGGAGGTAATCAGCCCCAGCATTTT.

This chain links TRBV30 with TRBJ2-1, with 7 bases fitting TRBD2. The V gene end was trimmed by 5 bases and the J gene end by 5 bases; junction bases not matched to a gene: 9. The CDR3 extends over 14 amino acids. The germline gives CDR1 GTSNPN, CDR2 SVGIG (reference sequence). CDR3: CAWGPSGYNNEQFF. As DNA, the CDR3 is TGTGCCTGGGGTCCTAGCGGCTACAACAATGAGCAGTTCTTC.